This T cell receptor (beta chain) originates from a study of sequential checkpoint blockade in melanoma. Looking at the study overall: Maintenance nivolumab came after either treatment sequence.

Germline loops: CDR1 SGHVS, CDR2 FNYEAQ. The V gene end was trimmed by 1 base and the J gene end by 5 bases; junction bases not matched to a gene: 8. This CDR3 is built from 16 residues. Specified treatment: randomized to nivolumab then ipilimumab (arm A) or the reverse (arm B). PBMC sorting kept live CD3+CD8+ cells without CD19 or CD56. Assay used: immunoSEQ multiplex PCR; TCRdb lists only in-frame clones, some missing. Of approximately 29,000 clones listed, more than 80% were seen once; the top ten hold around a sixth. Here the sequenced sample was CD8+ T cells sorted from blood (inferred from file names), taken from a patient given nivolumab and ipilimumab in sequence. J is TRBJ1-2 and V is TRBV7-6, with TRBD1 matching over 9 bases. The source of this sequence is a human donor with melanoma. This CDR3 reads CASSLGGTGLLYGYTF. The CDR3, as DNA: TGTGCCAGCAGCTTAGGTGGGACAGGGCTATTATATGGCTACACCTTC. Together with reference TRBV7-6 and TRBJ1-2, the CDR3 gives the full variable domain: GAGVSQSPRYKVTKRGQDVALRCDPISGHVSLYWYRQALGQGPEFLTYFNYEAQQDKSGLPNDRFSAERPEGSISTLTIQRTEQRDSAMYRCASSLGGTGLLYGYTFGSGTRLTVV.